The sequence of this T cell receptor beta chain was determined in a study of cytomegalovirus exposure and HLA in healthy donors. Trimming took 1 base from V and 3 from J, leaving 10 bases between them. The CDR3 has 14 amino acids. The V gene's germline CDR1 is MNHNS and CDR2 SASEGT. TCRdb's copy holds only in-frame clones and misses some; the assay was immunoSEQ multiplex PCR. This table holds 280,000 or so clones, approximately 88% found once. The sequenced sample consisted of PBMCs. The receptor was isolated from a woman younger than 35 in good health and CMV-seronegative. The genes are TRBV6-1 and TRBJ2-7; tentatively, D is TRBD1 (6 bases). This CDR3 is CASSEVDRFYEQYF. In nucleotides, the CDR3 is TGTGCCAGCAGTGAAGTCGACAGGTTCTACGAGCAGTACTTC.